These 15 T cell receptor beta chains share one sample of origin, sequenced in a study of technical replicates of blood from a few donors. The table came from immunoSEQ multiplex PCR; TCRdb's copy has only in-frame clones and leaves some out. The table has 95,000 or so clones, 95% seen once. What was sequenced was T cells isolated from PBMCs. These receptors all come from a human donor in good health.

This clone has only one observation. V usage is TRBV28 and J usage is TRBJ1-5, with D tentatively TRBD1 (6 bases). V was clipped by 7 bases and J by 2 bases, with 6 bases between them. The CDR3 sequence is 12 residues long. Germline V lookup: CDR1 MDHEN, CDR2 SYDVKM. The CDR3 loop is CASKGGNQPQHF. CDR3 coding DNA: TGTGCCAGCAAGGGGGGCAATCAGCCCCAGCATTTT.

The chain is built from TRBV6-1 and TRBJ1-3, with a possible D match to TRBD1 (5 bases). Trimming shortened V by 3 bases and J by 2 bases, and 11 bases separated the two germline ends. The CDR3 length is 15 residues. CDR1 and CDR2 from the germline V gene are MNHNS and SASEGT. CDR3 in amino acids: CASSEHARAGNTIYF. CDR3 DNA: TGTGCCAGCAGTGAGCATGCCAGGGCTGGAAACACCATATATTTT.

The chain employs TRBV5-1 and TRBJ2-1; D possibly corresponds to TRBD2 (5 bases). V was pared by 0 bases and J by 0 bases, with 10 bases between. The CDR3 sequence is 16 residues long. Germline V gene data show CDR1 as SGHRS and CDR2 as YFSETQ. The CDR3 DNA reads as TGCGCCAGCAGCTTGGATACGGGAAGCTCCTACAATGAGCAGTTCTTC. Translating it yields CASSLDTGSSYNEQFF. Based on the CDR3 plus reference TRBV5-1 and TRBJ2-1, the full variable domain is KAGVTQTPRYLIKTRGQQVTLSCSPISGHRSVSWYQQTPGQGLQFLFEYFSETQRNKGNFPGRFSGRQFSNSRSEMNVSTLELGDSALYLCASSLDTGSSYNEQFFGPGTRLTVL.

V usage is TRBV19 and J usage is TRBJ1-1; the D gene is possibly TRBD1 (5 bases). Germline assignment: CDR1 LNHDA and CDR2 SQIVND (reference sequence). Trimming pared 8 bases from V and 0 bases from J, leaving 13 bases between. The CDR3 consists of 14 residues. CDR3 nucleotides: TGTGCCAGTTCGATTCAACAGGTGAACACTGAAGCTTTCTTT. Translated: CASSIQQVNTEAFF.

This clone has only one observation. V gene TRBV18 combines with J gene TRBJ2-2; TRBD1 is a possible D gene (5 bases). The CDR3 runs 14 residues. The V end lost 2 bases, the J end lost 5 bases, and 9 bases lay between the germline ends. Germline V lookup: CDR1 KGHSH, CDR2 LQKENI. CDR3 region: CASSPERGTGELFF. CDR3 in DNA: TGTGCCAGCTCACCAGAAAGGGGTACCGGGGAGCTGTTTTTT.

V usage is TRBV4-2 and J usage is TRBJ2-7; 10 bases agree with TRBD2. Germline CDR1 and CDR2: LGHNA and YNFKEQ. V trimming: 1 base; J trimming: 4 bases; junction bases outside the gene matches: 7. This CDR3 comprises 16 residues. CDR3 residues: CASSQGPSGSSYEQYF. The CDR3 DNA reads TGTGCCAGCAGCCAAGGACCTAGCGGGAGTTCTTACGAGCAGTACTTC.

The chain recombines TRBV4-2 with TRBJ2-1, with TRBD2 matching over 11 bases. The J segment lost 2 bases and the V segment lost 1 base, leaving 4 bases of the junction unmatched. The length of the CDR3 is 17 residues. The germline gives CDR1 LGHNA, CDR2 YNFKEQ. CDR3 nucleotides: TGTGCCAGCAGCCAAGGAATGACTAGCGGGGCCTACAATGAGCAGTTCTTC. Its translation is CASSQGMTSGAYNEQFF.

This sequence joins TRBV2 and TRBJ1-1; D uncertain. Trimming pared 9 bases from V and 1 base from J, leaving 12 bases between. This CDR3 is built from 13 residues. Germline values: CDR1 SNHLY, CDR2 FYNNEI. The CDR3 is CASKEYGNTEAFF. DNA for the CDR3: TGTGCCAGTAAAGAATACGGGAACACTGAAGCTTTCTTT.

This clone appeared once. The chain couples TRBV9 to TRBJ1-1, with a possible D match to TRBD1 (6 bases). The CDR3 sequence is 14 residues long. V gave up 3 bases and J gave up 2 bases, with 11 bases separating them. The germline V gene encodes CDR1 SGDLS and CDR2 YYNGEE. CDR3: CASSGTVINTEAFF. The CDR3, as DNA: TGTGCCAGCAGCGGGACAGTCATTAACACTGAAGCTTTCTTT.

The chain couples TRBV7-6 to TRBJ2-3; 13 bases match TRBD2. The CDR3 has 17 amino acids. Germline CDR1 and CDR2: SGHVS and FNYEAQ. J gave up 4 bases and V 5 bases, and 9 bases lay outside the gene matches. CDR3 coding DNA: TGTGCCAGCAGCCTGTTTGGACTAGCGGGAGTTCCAGATACGCAGTATTTT. Protein product: CASSLFGLAGVPDTQYF.

The chain carries TRBV5-5 and TRBJ2-7; the match to TRBD1 covers 8 bases. The CDR3 is made up of 16 amino acids. Germline trimming cut 1 base from V and 6 bases from J; bases unmatched to any gene: 12. The germline CDR1 and CDR2 sequences are SGHKS and YYEKEE (reference sequence). The CDR3 nucleotides read TGTGCCAGCAGCTTGCCACCCGACAGGGGAGGTTCCGAGCAGTACTTC. Its protein product is CASSLPPDRGGSEQYF.

The V and J genes are TRBV13 and TRBJ2-3; TRBD2 matches at 9 bases. The CDR3 sequence is 17 residues long. Germline V gene lookup returns CDR1 PRHDT and CDR2 FYEKMQ (reference sequence). With V trimmed by 3 bases and J by 3 bases, 10 bases remained unmatched. The CDR3 reads CASSFRTSSGRTDTQYF. CDR3 in DNA: TGTGCCAGCAGCTTTCGGACGTCGAGCGGGAGGACAGATACGCAGTATTTT.

The chain's CDR3 is CASSLGGSSYEQYF. In DNA, the CDR3 is TGCGCCAGCAGCTTGGGCGGGAGCTCCTACGAGCAGTACTTC. The chain employs TRBV5-1 and TRBJ2-7; 7 bases match TRBD2. CDR1 and CDR2 from the germline V gene are SGHRS and YFSETQ. Trimming removed 0 bases from V and 0 bases from J; junction bases left unmatched: 0. This CDR3 contains 14 residues. The full variable domain, rest sourced from reference TRBV5-1 and TRBJ2-7, is KAGVTQTPRYLIKTRGQQVTLSCSPISGHRSVSWYQQTPGQGLQFLFEYFSETQRNKGNFPGRFSGRQFSNSRSEMNVSTLELGDSALYLCASSLGGSSYEQYFGPGTRLTVT.

The chain links TRBV19 to TRBJ1-2; TRBD1 might be the D (6 bases). CDR3 length: 14 residues. The germline CDR1 and CDR2 sequences are LNHDA and SQIVND (reference sequence). The V and J ends lost 9 bases and 2 bases respectively, with 16 bases between them. The CDR3 spells CASLFGGGNYGYTF. CDR3 coding DNA: TGTGCCAGCCTCTTTGGGGGGGGCAACTATGGCTACACCTTC.

Only one count was recorded for this clone. The V gene is TRBV9, the J gene TRBJ2-3, with 7 bases identical to TRBD2. CDR1 is SGDLS and CDR2 is YYNGEE in the germline V gene. The CDR3 covers 13 residues. Unmatched junction bases numbered 1, after V lost 4 bases and J lost 2 bases. The CDR3 is CASSLAVTDTQYF. The CDR3 bases are TGTGCCAGCAGCCTAGCGGTCACAGATACGCAGTATTTT. The whole variable domain, filled in from reference TRBV9 and TRBJ2-3, reads DSGVTQTPKHLITATGQRVTLRCSPRSGDLSVYWYQQSLDQGLQFLIQYYNGEERAKGNILERFSAQQFPDLHSELNLSSLELGDSALYFCASSLAVTDTQYFGPGTRLTVL.